This entry concerns a single T cell receptor beta chain. The antigen is not known. The sample originates from a study of cytomegalovirus exposure and HLA in healthy donors. 13 Jbeta primers and 60 Vbeta primers were used for the PCR. TCRdb keeps only in-frame clones here, not all; method: immunoSEQ multiplex PCR. The sample carries 100,000 to 130,000 clones, around 76% recorded once. Findings and caveats of the study: A missense DCLRE1C variant was associated with V- and J-gene trimming of TCR beta chains in a later analysis, and an independent cohort replicated the association. High specificity and sensitivity for cytomegalovirus status were reported for the classifier.

J was trimmed by 7 bases and V by 0 bases; bases with no gene match: 11. Germline values: CDR1 SGDLS, CDR2 YYNGEE. The CDR3 spans 18 residues. The chain employs TRBV9 and TRBJ1-6, with TRBD1 matching 9 bases. The sample consisted of PBMCs. The TCR comes from a man aged 18 to 35 in good health and CMV-seronegative. The CDR3 nucleotides read TGTGCCAGCAGCGTAGAAGGAAAAGGGACAGGGTGGAATTCACCCCTCCACTTT. Amino acid sequence: CASSVEGKGTGWNSPLHF.